This T cell receptor beta chain comes out of a study of T cell responses to AZD1222 COVID-19 vaccine. About the research overall: Recipients boosted at about 4 weeks or about 12 weeks are pooled.

Germline values: CDR1 ENHRY, CDR2 SYGVKD. The CDR3 spans 11 residues. V lost 7 bases and J 1 base, leaving 4 bases between the germline ends. Generated by immunoSEQ multiplex PCR, the TCRdb table keeps only in-frame clones and is missing some. The sample contains more than 85,000 clones, roughly 91% of which appear only once. Findings of the study overall: Repertoire sampling occurred only after the peak T cell response.

Notes on this clone: Its matching antigen is unknown.

Sequencing used peripheral blood, obtained on day 0 of AZD1222 vaccination. This sequence joins TRBV10-3 and TRBJ1-2; D not certain. The origin of this receptor is an adult in good health. In nucleotides, the CDR3 is TGTGCCATCAAAATTAACTATGGCTACACCTTC. This translates into CAIKINYGYTF.